This TCR beta chain stems from a study of blood T cell repertoires in COVID-19. The overall study: T cells, B-cell-depleted T cells, or PBMCs supplied cDNA or gDNA.

V lost 1 base, J lost 10 bases, and 10 bases lay in between. Germline CDR1 LGHDT, CDR2 YNNKEL (reference sequence). The CDR3 spans 12 residues. Clones were read by immunoSEQ multiplex PCR, and TCRdb kept only the in-frame ones, dropping some. This sample has 200,000 or so clones, with roughly 90% found just once. Participants spanned ages about 18 to 95 years and resided in about 25 US areas. This clonotype was obtained from a woman in her 40s with acute COVID-19. What was sequenced was PBMCs or T cells enriched from blood (not recorded which). V and J are TRBV3-1 (or the pseudogene TRBV3-2) and TRBJ1-1; maybe TRBD1 (5 bases). The CDR3 loop reads CASSQGGGVAFF. CDR3 nucleotides: TGTGCCAGCAGCCAAGGTGGGGGGGTAGCTTTCTTT.